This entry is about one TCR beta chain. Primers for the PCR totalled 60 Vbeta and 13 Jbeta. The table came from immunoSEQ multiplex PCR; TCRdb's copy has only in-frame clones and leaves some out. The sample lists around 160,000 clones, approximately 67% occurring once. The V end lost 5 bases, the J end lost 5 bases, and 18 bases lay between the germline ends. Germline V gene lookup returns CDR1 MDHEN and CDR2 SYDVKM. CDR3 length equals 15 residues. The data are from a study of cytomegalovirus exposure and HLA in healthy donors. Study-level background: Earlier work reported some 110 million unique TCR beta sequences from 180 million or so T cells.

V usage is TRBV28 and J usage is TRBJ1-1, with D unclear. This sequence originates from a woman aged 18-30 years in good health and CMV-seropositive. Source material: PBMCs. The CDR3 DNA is TGTGCCAGCAGTACTCCGGGCAGAGGGTGGACTGAAGCTTTCTTT. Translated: CASSTPGRGWTEAFF.